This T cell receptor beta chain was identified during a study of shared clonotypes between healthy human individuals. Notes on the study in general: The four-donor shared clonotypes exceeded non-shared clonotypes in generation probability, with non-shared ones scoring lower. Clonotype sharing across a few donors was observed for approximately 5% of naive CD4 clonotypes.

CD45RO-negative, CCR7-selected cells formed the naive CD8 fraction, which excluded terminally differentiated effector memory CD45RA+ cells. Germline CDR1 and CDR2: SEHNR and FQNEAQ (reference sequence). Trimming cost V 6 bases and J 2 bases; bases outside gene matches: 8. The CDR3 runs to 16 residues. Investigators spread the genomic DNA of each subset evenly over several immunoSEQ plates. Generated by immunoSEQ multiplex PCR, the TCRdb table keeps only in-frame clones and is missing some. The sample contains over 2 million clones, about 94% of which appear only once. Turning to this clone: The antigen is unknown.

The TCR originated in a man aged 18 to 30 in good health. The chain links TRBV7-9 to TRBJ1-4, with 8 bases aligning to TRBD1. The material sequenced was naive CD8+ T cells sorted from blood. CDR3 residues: CASSSQGALTNEKLFF. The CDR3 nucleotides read TGTGCCAGCAGTTCTCAGGGGGCGCTTACTAATGAAAAACTGTTTTTT.